This entry lists 7 T cell receptor beta chains sequenced from one sample in a study of blood T cells in healthy people across ages. Combining a sample-barcoded 5' primer with a J-beta primer mix, a second PCR ran for about 7 to 11 cycles. TCRdb re-derived calls from the 5' RACE reads in MiXCR, one entry per CDR3 protein. The data hold 1.5 million to 2 million distinct CDR3 sequences, with about 31% observed a single time. Sequenced sample: blood. The receptors were sampled from a woman aged 25 to 39 in good health.

A few counts support this clonotype. The V call is TRBV20-1, the J call TRBJ1-4, with TRBD1 matching over 7 bases. The V segment lost 5 bases and the J segment 8 bases; nucleotides outside the gene matches: 8. Looked up from germline, CDR1 is DFQATT and CDR2 is SNEGSKA (reference sequence). This CDR3 has 13 residues. CDR3 nucleotides: TGCAGTGCTGAAGACAGGGTGGGCGAAAAACTGTTTTTT. It encodes CSAEDRVGEKLFF.

V and J are TRBV15 and TRBJ2-5; D is possibly TRBD2 (7 bases). V shed 5 bases and J shed 4 bases, with 14 bases lying between them. Germline CDR1 and CDR2: LNHNV and YYDKDF (reference sequence). The CDR3 covers 14 residues. The CDR3 DNA sequence: TGTGCCACCAGCGGGGGGCGACTAGCAGAGACCCAGTACTTC. As protein: CATSGGRLAETQYF.

This clonotype was seen only a few times. The germline gene is not matched at one end of the junction; a read error may be the cause. The chain couples TRBV9 to TRBJ2-1; D is tentatively TRBD1 or TRBD2 (6 bases each). CDR1 and CDR2 from the germline V gene are SGDLS and YYNGEE. CDR3 length: 13 residues. DNA for the CDR3: TGCGCCGGGGCGCGGGACAACTACAATGAGCAGTTCTTC. Amino acid sequence: CAGARDNYNEQFF.

The chain employs TRBV4-1 and TRBJ1-4, with D hard to call. CDR1 is MGHRA, CDR2 YSYEKL, per germline. The CDR3 is 15 amino acids. Trimming took off 3 bases at V and 8 bases at J, with 16 bases between the two ends. Here the CDR3 DNA reads TGCGCCAGCAGCCATCCTCCCCCTTTGGGGGAAAAACTGTTTTTT. Encoded protein: CASSHPPPLGEKLFF.

J is TRBJ2-6 and V is TRBV2; weak D call: TRBD1 (5 bases). CDR1 and CDR2 (germline): SNHLY, FYNNEI. Trimming shortened V by 8 bases and J by 1 base, and 18 bases separated the two germline ends. There are 17 residues in the CDR3. In DNA form, the CDR3 reads TGTGCCAGCTATTACGCAGGGTTCCTATCTGGGGCCAACGTCCTGACTTTC. This encodes CASYYAGFLSGANVLTF.

This clonotype was counted only a few times. CDR3 protein: CASSKDRDTRQETQYF. The CDR3 nucleotides read TGTGCCAGCAGCAAAGATCGGGACACCCGACAAGAGACCCAGTACTTC. The rearrangement joins TRBV21-1 to TRBJ2-5; TRBD1, as called in the table, went unchecked against the DNA. TRBV21-1 is assigned pseudogene status. The length of the CDR3 is 16 residues.

This clonotype was detected a few times. This chain uses TRBV9 with TRBJ1-2; 9 nucleotides agree with TRBD1. Germline CDR1 is SGDLS and CDR2 is YYNGEE. There are 14 residues in the CDR3. V gave up 4 bases and J gave up 9 bases; unmatched junction bases: 10. The CDR3 loop reads CASSPSGTGNSYTF. CDR3 nucleotide sequence: TGTGCCAGCAGCCCGTCCGGGACAGGGAATAGCTACACCTTC.